Presented here are 19 T cell receptor beta chains from one specimen sequenced in a study of cytomegalovirus exposure and HLA in healthy donors. 13 Jbeta primers and 60 Vbeta primers were used for the PCR. Assay used: immunoSEQ multiplex PCR; TCRdb lists only in-frame clones, some missing. The sample includes over 65,000 clones. The specimen sequenced was PBMCs. The origin of the receptors is a woman aged 25 to 39 in good health and CMV-seronegative.

V usage is TRBV30 and J usage is TRBJ2-1, with D possibly being TRBD2 (5 bases). Trimming removed 3 bases from V and 9 bases from J, with 15 bases in between. This CDR3 contains 13 residues. Germline CDR1 is GTSNPN and CDR2 is SVGIG (reference sequence). Written as DNA, the CDR3 is TGTGCCTGGAGCGGGGTCTTGGCTAGTGAGCAGTTCTTC. Protein: CAWSGVLASEQFF.

V and J are TRBV10-3 and TRBJ1-1; unclear D gene. V shed 7 bases and J shed 1 base, with 10 bases lying between them. There are 13 residues in the CDR3. CDR1 is ENHRY and CDR2 is SYGVKD in the germline V gene. CDR3 nucleotides: TGTGCCATCAAGAGGGCGGAGAACACTGAAGCTTTCTTT. This codes for CAIKRAENTEAFF.

The V and J genes are TRBV6-5 and TRBJ1-1, with a possible D match to TRBD1 (5 bases). The CDR3 runs to 13 residues. Trimming shortened V by 6 bases and J by 1 base, and 9 bases separated the two germline ends. Germline CDR1 reads MNHEY; CDR2 reads SVGAGI. The CDR3 region has the DNA TGTGCCAGCAGCCTAGGGGAGAACACTGAAGCTTTCTTT. Amino acid sequence: CASSLGENTEAFF.

The V gene is TRBV28, the J gene TRBJ1-1; D is uncertain. The V end lost 3 bases, the J end lost 2 bases, and 7 bases lay between the germline ends. CDR1 is MDHEN, CDR2 SYDVKM, per germline. CDR3 length: 13 residues. The CDR3 bases are TGTGCCAGCAGTTTTGGCACCAACACTGAAGCTTTCTTT. Residues: CASSFGTNTEAFF. The entire variable domain, with the rest obtained from reference TRBV28 and TRBJ1-1, is as follows: DVKVTQSSRYLVKRTGEKVFLECVQDMDHENMFWYRQDPGLGLRLIYFSYDVKMKEKGDIPEGYSVSREKKERFSLILESASTNQTSMYLCASSFGTNTEAFFGQGTRLTVV.

Regarding this clone: Other nucleotide sequences from this sample produce the same CDR3. The V call is TRBV5-4, the J call TRBJ1-2; no firm D call. From germline, CDR1 is SGHNT and CDR2 YYREEE (reference sequence). V shed 0 bases and J shed 2 bases, with 8 bases lying between them. There are 14 residues in the CDR3. Here the CDR3 DNA reads TGTGCCAGCAGCTTGGGAGGCCCCAACTATGGCTACACCTTC. Translating it yields CASSLGGPNYGYTF.

This chain connects TRBV5-6 to TRBJ2-7, with 7 bases matching TRBD2. V lost 3 bases to trimming and J lost 1 base; unmatched junction nucleotides: 4. The germline V gene encodes CDR1 SGHDT and CDR2 YYEEEE. This CDR3 is 14 amino acids long. Here the CDR3 reads CASSWRGTSYEQYF. CDR3 DNA: TGTGCCAGCAGCTGGCGGGGGACTTCCTACGAGCAGTACTTC.

Worth noting for this clone: Other DNA sequences in this specimen translate into the identical CDR3. This chain joins TRBV19 and TRBJ1-2; possibly TRBD1 for D (5 bases). The ends were cut back, 1 base at V and 0 bases at J, with 9 bases in the middle. This CDR3 is 15 amino acids long. Germline-derived CDR1 and CDR2 are LNHDA and SQIVND (reference sequence). Written as DNA, the CDR3 is TGTGCCAGTAGTATAGTTTGGGACTCTAACTATGGCTACACCTTC. Protein product: CASSIVWDSNYGYTF.

The V and J genes are TRBV7-2 and TRBJ2-1, with D possibly TRBD1 on 6 matching bases. Germline loops: CDR1 SGHTA, CDR2 FQGNSA. This CDR3 region has 13 residues. The V gene lost 5 bases and the J gene lost 5 bases, with 10 bases spanning the gap. The CDR3 is CASSPQGNNEQFF. The CDR3 region has the DNA TGTGCCAGCAGCCCTCAGGGGAACAATGAGCAGTTCTTC.

This chain joins TRBV7-9 and TRBJ2-5; D gene ambiguous. The CDR3 is made up of 11 amino acids. In germline, CDR1 is SEHNR, CDR2 FQNEAQ (reference sequence). V lost 11 bases to trimming and J lost 2 bases, with 9 bases between them. CDR3 amino acids: CAAAKQETQYF. CDR3 coding DNA: TGTGCCGCGGCCAAGCAAGAGACCCAGTACTTC.

CDR3 sequence: CAWGASGRVGETQYF. The CDR3 DNA is TGTGCCTGGGGGGCTAGCGGGAGAGTGGGAGAGACCCAGTACTTC. The rearrangement uses TRBV30 and TRBJ2-5; 10 positions agree with TRBD2. Germline loops: CDR1 GTSNPN, CDR2 SVGIG (reference sequence). The junction had 10 bases not matched to a gene; V was cut back by 5 bases and J by 4 bases. This CDR3 is built from 15 residues.

The V call is TRBV15, the J call TRBJ1-3, with TRBD1 matching over 7 bases. The CDR3 loop spans 15 amino acids. The J segment lost 3 bases and the V segment lost 0 bases, leaving 2 bases of the junction unmatched. Germline V gene data show CDR1 as LNHNV and CDR2 as YYDKDF (reference sequence). The CDR3 loop reads CATSRDGTDGNTIYF. The CDR3 region has the DNA TGTGCCACCAGCAGAGATGGGACAGATGGAAACACCATATATTTT.

J is TRBJ1-1 and V is TRBV5-3, with D perhaps matching TRBD1 (6 bases). TRBV5-3 is reported as an ORF; its role is uncertain. The CDR3 sequence is 14 residues long. V lost 5 bases and J 5 bases, leaving 16 bases between the germline ends. DNA for the CDR3: TGTGCCAGAAGTCGTACTACCGGACAGACTGAAGCTTTCTTT. Translating gives CARSRTTGQTEAFF.

This chain connects TRBV7-6 to TRBJ2-1; 8 bases agree with TRBD2. Germline-derived CDR1 and CDR2 are SGHVS and FNYEAQ. The CDR3 loop spans 16 amino acids. V shed 5 bases, J shed 4 bases, and the junction held 10 bases outside the gene matches. This chain's CDR3 is CASSQSSAGGYNEQFF. The CDR3 DNA is TGTGCCAGCAGCCAAAGTTCTGCGGGGGGATACAATGAGCAGTTCTTC.

The rearrangement joins TRBV19 to TRBJ1-1, with 8 bases aligning to TRBD1. The V segment lost 2 bases and the J segment 4 bases; nucleotides outside the gene matches: 12. The CDR3 covers 17 residues. Germline assignment: CDR1 LNHDA and CDR2 SQIVND (reference sequence). The CDR3 region is CASSIRGGLDRVTEAFF. DNA of the CDR3: TGTGCCAGTAGTATAAGGGGAGGCCTGGACAGGGTCACTGAAGCTTTCTTT.

The chain is built from TRBV5-6 and TRBJ2-7; perhaps TRBD1 as D (6 bases). This CDR3 has 12 amino acids. V was clipped by 5 bases and J by 4 bases, with 10 bases between them. Germline CDR1 is SGHDT and CDR2 is YYEEEE. The CDR3 bases are TGTGCCAGCAGTAACAGGGATTACGAGCAGTACTTC. It encodes CASSNRDYEQYF.

V and J are TRBV10-1 and TRBJ2-1; 8 bases are shared with TRBD1. This CDR3 has 15 residues. J lost 0 bases, V lost 4 bases, and 2 bases had no gene match. Germline V gene sequence: CDR1 WNHNN, CDR2 SYGVQD (reference sequence). CDR3 DNA sequence: TGCGCCAGCAGTGGGGACAGGAGCTCCTACAATGAGCAGTTCTTC. This encodes CASSGDRSSYNEQFF.

This chain uses TRBV7-9 with TRBJ2-2; D ambiguous. The germline V gene has CDR1 SEHNR and CDR2 FQNEAQ (reference sequence). CDR3 length: 13 amino acids. Between the trimmed V and J ends, which lost 2 bases and 5 bases, there was a span of 6 bases. CDR3 protein: CASSLYATGELFF. CDR3 nucleotide sequence: TGTGCCAGCAGCTTATACGCGACCGGGGAGCTGTTTTTT.

The chain joins TRBV5-4 to TRBJ2-7, with 10 bases lining up with TRBD1. CDR1 is SGHNT, CDR2 YYREEE, per germline (reference sequence). Unmatched junction bases numbered 4, after V lost 4 bases and J lost 3 bases. The CDR3 has 14 residues. CDR3 protein: CASSVDRGLYEQYF. The CDR3 coding sequence is TGTGCCAGCAGCGTAGACAGGGGGCTCTACGAGCAGTACTTC.

This sequence joins TRBV4-1 and TRBJ1-5; tentatively, D is TRBD1 (5 bases). The CDR3 spans 16 residues. Germline lookup yields CDR1 MGHRA and CDR2 YSYEKL. Trimming took off 0 bases at V and 2 bases at J, with 11 bases between the two ends. The CDR3 protein is CASSQDPGGGNQPQHF. Written as DNA, the CDR3 is TGCGCCAGCAGCCAAGATCCCGGGGGGGGCAATCAGCCCCAGCATTTT.